A selection of T cell receptor beta chains follows, all from one sample in a study of CD8 T cells in ankylosing spondylitis. TCRdb re-called the 5' RACE reads through MiXCR, storing one row per CDR3 protein. The repertoire holds fewer than 550,000 distinct CDR3 sequences, 5.3% seen once, with roughly 3.5% in the top ten. Sequenced sample: blood, either unsorted or a sorted T cell fraction (not recorded which). The receptors stem from a male donor with ankylosing spondylitis. CDR3s include the opening cysteine and the closing phenylalanine or tryptophan. The D gene is left open where the match is weak. Clone size is given for some rows only: seen once, a few or many times, or a class if the clone is expanded.

v_gene,d_gene,j_gene,abundance,CDR3nt,CDR3aa
TRBV12-3/TRBV12-4,-,TRBJ2-7,many,TGTGCCAGCAGTCCCCTGACAGCCTACGAGCAGTACTTC,CASSPLTAYEQYF
TRBV6-1,-,TRBJ1-3,many,TGTGCCAGCAGTGGACACAGGGACTCTGGAAACACCATATATTTT,CASSGHRDSGNTIYF
TRBV12-3/TRBV12-4,TRBD2,TRBJ2-2,many,TGTGCCAGCAGTTCTATAGCGGGGGGCCTGAACACCGGGGAGCTGTTTTTT,CASSSIAGGLNTGELFF
TRBV4-3,-,TRBJ1-4,many,TGCGCCAGCAGCCAGGGGGGTCGAGATAATGAAAAACTGTTTTTT,CASSQGGRDNEKLFF
TRBV18,-,TRBJ2-5,many,TGTGCCAGCTCACCAGGGCACTCCAGGGAGGAGACCCAGTACTTC,CASSPGHSREETQYF
TRBV7-2,-,TRBJ2-7,few,TGTGCCAGCAGCTTAGACGGGGGCAGGTACGAGCAGTACTTC,CASSLDGGRYEQYF
TRBV20-1,-,TRBJ1-1,many,TGCAGTGCTAGAGATTTTAGGGGCACTGAAGCTTTCTTT,CSARDFRGTEAFF
TRBV7-8,TRBD1,TRBJ1-3,many,TGTGCCAGCAGCCCACAGGGGGGAAACACCATATATTTT,CASSPQGGNTIYF
TRBV5-1,TRBD1,TRBJ2-1,many,TGCGCCAGCAGCTCGCGACAGGGAATGGCCAATGAGCAGTTCTTC,CASSSRQGMANEQFF
TRBV6-2/TRBV6-3,TRBD2,TRBJ2-1,many,TGTGCCAGCAGTTCCTGGTCTAGCGGGTCCAATGAGCAGTTCTTC,CASSSWSSGSNEQFF
TRBV11-2,-,TRBJ1-5,many,TGTGCCAGCAGCCCAGGGAACGGGCAGCCCCAGCATTTT,CASSPGNGQPQHF
TRBV7-6,-,TRBJ2-7,many,TGTGCCAGCAGCTTACAGGCGGCCCCGAGCTCCTACGAGCAGTACTTC,CASSLQAAPSSYEQYF
TRBV29-1,-,TRBJ2-1,many,TGCAGCGTTGGCTACAGCCTCTTC,CSVGYSLF
TRBV7-8,-,TRBJ2-1,-,TGTGCCAGCAGCTACCGGGGTCCAAGGAAGAATGAGCAGTTCTTC,CASSYRGPRKNEQFF
TRBV28,TRBD1,TRBJ1-5,many,TGTGCCAGCAGTACTCCGGACAGGAGGAGACAGCCCCAGCATTTT,CASSTPDRRRQPQHF
TRBV7-9,TRBD2,TRBJ2-5,many,TGTGCCAGCAGCAAGACTAGCGGGAGAGAGGAGACCCAGTACTTC,CASSKTSGREETQYF